This TCR beta chain was captured in a study of blood T cell repertoires in COVID-19. Study at large: The samples span acute and convalescent COVID-19 from the United States, Italy and Spain. PBMCs, B-cell-depleted T cells, or T cells provided the cDNA or gDNA that made up the material.

In the authors' workflow: Amplification of reference gene primers was used by the study to estimate nucleated cell counts. The assay was immunoSEQ multiplex PCR, and TCRdb's table has in-frame clones only and misses some. V, J and clone size are those of that table, while D and trimming were read from the DNA. This repertoire shows 150,000 to 200,000 clones, roughly 82% found once; its top ten account for approximately 7%. Recruited during active infection, patients (from Seattle) were subsequently followed longitudinally. Germline-derived CDR1 and CDR2 are MNHEY and SMNVEV (reference sequence). CDR3 length equals 14 residues. V lost 6 bases, J lost 0 bases, and 11 bases lay in between.

The sequencing sample was made of peripheral blood. The source is a woman in her thirties or forties with COVID-19, enrolled during active disease. The chain carries TRBV27 and TRBJ2-5; D not certain. The CDR3 spells CASSHPRYQETQYF. The CDR3 DNA follows: TGTGCCAGCAGCCACCCTCGGTACCAAGAGACCCAGTACTTC.